This T cell receptor beta chain was recorded in a study of blood T cell repertoires in COVID-19. Study-wide context: T cells, B-cell-depleted T cells, or PBMCs provided the cDNA or gDNA that served as material.

The CDR3 runs 16 residues. V dropped 4 bases and J dropped 6; count of bases not matched to a gene: 7. CDR1 and CDR2 (germline): SGDLS, YYNGEE. Grouping used clinical history reported by participants in a survey and questionnaire. Participants classified as exposed had met a COVID-19 case within 2 weeks before study entry. TCRdb keeps only in-frame clones here, not all; method: immunoSEQ multiplex PCR. Of 200,000 to 250,000 clones listed, 80% to 90% are singletons. The chain couples TRBV9 to TRBJ2-2; 12 positions match TRBD2. The sequence came from a woman between 25 and 40 years old who had been exposed to COVID-19. The material sequenced was PBMCs or T cells enriched from blood (not recorded which). CDR3 coding DNA: TGTGCCAGCAGCCCATCTAGCGGGAGGGCCCCCGGGGAGCTGTTTTTT. It encodes CASSPSSGRAPGELFF.